Each of the 26 T cell receptor beta chains below was sequenced from the same sample in a study of response to subunit inactivated influenza vaccine. Each CDR3 protein is one row after TCRdb ran MiXCR on the RT-PCR reads. The sample holds roughly 190,000 distinct CDR3 sequences, around 15% seen once. This specimen consisted of CD8+ T cells sorted from PBMCs, obtained 4 to 6 days after vaccination. The receptor source for this set is a man aged 50 to 60 who received an inactivated influenza vaccine.

J is TRBJ2-4 and V is TRBV19, with 8 bases fitting TRBD1. Germline CDR1 reads LNHDA; CDR2 reads SQIVND (reference sequence). The CDR3 has 16 amino acids. The trim removed 3 bases at V and 0 bases at J, leaving 4 bases unmatched. The CDR3 sequence: CASSIDRGQAKNIQYF. Written as DNA, the CDR3 is TGTGCCAGTAGTATCGACAGGGGCCAAGCCAAAAACATTCAGTACTTC.

V gene TRBV7-9 combines with J gene TRBJ2-2; D is unclear. Germline V gene sequence: CDR1 SEHNR, CDR2 FQNEAQ (reference sequence). CDR3 length equals 16 residues. V was pared by 5 bases and J by 0 bases, with 13 bases between. The CDR3 loop is CASSPLGPSNTGELFF. In DNA, the CDR3 is TGTGCCAGCAGCCCATTAGGGCCTTCGAACACCGGGGAGCTGTTTTTT.

This clonotype was seen only a few times. The DNA for the CDR3 is TGTGCCATCAGTGAGTCTAGGGGCACCTCCTACGAGCAGTACTTC. It yields the protein CAISESRGTSYEQYF. V and J are TRBV10-3 and TRBJ2-7, with a tentative D call TRBD1 (5 bases). This CDR3 is 15 amino acids long. Germline CDR1 reads ENHRY; CDR2 reads SYGVKD. The V gene lost 0 bases and the J gene lost 0 bases, with 9 bases spanning the gap.

This clonotype was observed a few times. The rearrangement links TRBV12-3 or TRBV12-4 to TRBJ1-3; D gene unclear. This CDR3 contains 12 residues. Deletions cut 6 bases from V and 3 bases from J, with 6 bases between. The CDR3 DNA sequence: TGTGCCAGCAGCATTGGTGGAAACACCATATATTTT. Protein sequence: CASSIGGNTIYF.

This clonotype was seen more than once but under ten times. The chain carries TRBV2 and TRBJ1-1; D is uncertain. The V end lost 3 bases, the J end lost 7 bases, and 9 bases lay between the germline ends. The germline CDR1 and CDR2 sequences are SNHLY and FYNNEI. The CDR3 consists of 12 residues. Here the CDR3 DNA reads TGTGCCAGCAGTGATTTGGGGAATGAAGCTTTCTTT. Translated: CASSDLGNEAFF.

The chain combines TRBV21-1 with TRBJ2-7; TRBD1, the D gene given by the table, was not confirmed from the DNA. TRBV21-1 is reported as a pseudogene. This CDR3 is 15 amino acids long. This CDR3 reads CASSKGRDIAVEQYF. The CDR3 region has the DNA TGTGCCAGCAGCAAAGGGAGGGACATCGCGGTCGAGCAGTACTTC.

Concerning this clonotype: The junction and the germline gene differ at one end; a read error may be behind it. This rearrangement joins TRBV7-9 to TRBJ2-3, with TRBD2 matching over 10 bases. The CDR3 covers 15 residues. From germline, CDR1 is SEHNR and CDR2 FQNEAQ (reference sequence). The CDR3 DNA reads as TGTGCCAGCAGCCTAGCGGGAGTTTCCACAGATACGCAGTATTTT. This gives the protein CASSLAGVSTDTQYF. The full variable domain, in which reference TRBV7-9 and TRBJ2-3 provide the parts outside the CDR3, is DTGVSQNPRHKITKRGQNVTFRCDPISEHNRLYWYRQTLGQGPEFLTYFQNEAQLEKSRLLSDRFSAERPKGSFSTLEIQRTEQGDSAMYLCASSLAGVSTDTQYFGPGTRLTVL.

The rearrangement links TRBV7-9 to TRBJ2-7; TRBD1 agrees at 8 bases. Germline lookup yields CDR1 SEHNR and CDR2 FQNEAQ (reference sequence). Trimming removed 5 bases from V and 2 bases from J; junction bases left unmatched: 5. This CDR3 spans 14 amino acids. For the CDR3, the DNA is TGTGCCAGCAGCATTGACAGGGGCCCCTACGAGCAGTACTTC. Translated, it gives CASSIDRGPYEQYF.

The V gene is TRBV15, the J gene TRBJ2-1; D call uncertain. Between the trimmed V and J ends, which lost 4 bases and 0 bases, there was a span of 4 bases. CDR3 size: 13 residues. CDR1 is LNHNV, CDR2 YYDKDF, per germline (reference sequence). The CDR3 protein is CATSNRSYNEQFF. DNA of the CDR3: TGTGCCACCAGCAACCGCTCCTACAATGAGCAGTTCTTC.

There are many counts of this clonotype. The chain has TRBV6-2 or TRBV6-3 and TRBJ2-1; D might be TRBD1 or TRBD2, each matching 5 bases. The germline V gene encodes CDR1 MNHEY and CDR2 SVGEGT. There are 21 residues in the CDR3. With 0 bases removed from V and 0 bases from J, the gap between germline ends came to 24 bases. CDR3 nucleotide sequence: TGTGCCAGCAGTTACTCGAGGGGCCGCGGCGACAGACTTAGCTCCTACAATGAGCAGTTCTTC. Translated, it gives CASSYSRGRGDRLSSYNEQFF.

The chain is built from TRBV4-3 and TRBJ2-5; D call uncertain. In germline, CDR1 is LGHNA, CDR2 YSLEER. The CDR3 totals 17 residues. Trimming cost V 0 bases and J 4 bases, with 18 bases left between them. This CDR3 is CASSQETGSPVGETQYF. For the CDR3, the DNA is TGCGCCAGCAGCCAAGAAACCGGGTCTCCCGTCGGAGAGACCCAGTACTTC.

This clonotype was recorded at least ten times. The V and J genes are TRBV4-2 and TRBJ2-7; D assignment may be TRBD1 or TRBD2 (6 bases each). The V end was cut by 2 bases, the J end by 3 bases, with 14 bases between. Germline CDR1 is LGHNA and CDR2 is YNFKEQ. The CDR3 length is 15 residues. CDR3 sequence reads: CASSQRRGAFYEQYF. DNA of the CDR3: TGTGCCAGCAGCCAAAGAAGGGGGGCATTCTACGAGCAGTACTTC.

This clonotype was counted ten times or more. This chain uses TRBV7-9 with TRBJ2-4; D is perhaps TRBD1 (6 bases). Germline CDR1 reads SEHNR; CDR2 reads FQNEAQ (reference sequence). The CDR3 extends over 16 amino acids. Trimming cost V 4 bases and J 6 bases, with 19 bases left between them. The CDR3 sequence: CASSSRTDITGNIQYF. The CDR3 bases are TGTGCCAGCAGCTCGCGGACAGACATAACGGGAAACATTCAGTACTTC. The whole variable domain, remainder taken from reference TRBV7-9 and TRBJ2-4, is DTGVSQNPRHKITKRGQNVTFRCDPISEHNRLYWYRQTLGQGPEFLTYFQNEAQLEKSRLLSDRFSAERPKGSFSTLEIQRTEQGDSAMYLCASSSRTDITGNIQYFGAGTRLSVL.

V gene TRBV6-1 combines with J gene TRBJ2-7; either TRBD1 or TRBD2 may supply D (5 bases each). The J call may be mistaken, given a closer DNA end match to TRBJ2-1. This CDR3 spans 16 amino acids. The germline CDR1 and CDR2 sequences are MNHNS and SASEGT. In nucleotides, the CDR3 is TGTGCCAGCAGTGAAGCCGGGGACCCCTCTTTATACGAGCAGTTCTTC. This codes for CASSEAGDPSLYEQFF.

This clonotype was seen at least ten times. The chain couples TRBV20-1 to TRBJ2-3; TRBD1 is a possible D gene (6 bases). Germline V CDR1 and CDR2: DFQATT, SNEGSKA (reference sequence). CDR3 length equals 16 residues. Trimming pared 0 bases from V and 3 bases from J, leaving 16 bases between. Here the CDR3 DNA reads TGCAGTGCTAGAGATATCCAGGGGATGACTACAGATACGCAGTATTTT. Translated, it gives CSARDIQGMTTDTQYF.

The rearrangement links TRBV5-5 to TRBJ2-3; D may be TRBD2 (5 bases). There are 15 residues in the CDR3. The V gene lost 0 bases and the J gene lost 0 bases, with 8 bases spanning the gap. CDR1 is SGHKS and CDR2 is YYEKEE in the germline V gene (reference sequence). The CDR3 coding sequence is TGTGCCAGCAGCTTGGGGGAGTACAGCACAGATACGCAGTATTTT. This translates into CASSLGEYSTDTQYF.

This clonotype was observed a handful of times. This chain joins TRBV11-2 and TRBJ2-5; maybe TRBD1 (6 bases). Per the germline V gene, CDR1 is SGHAT and CDR2 is FQNNGV. CDR3 length: 14 amino acids. V was clipped by 4 bases and J by 1 base, with 10 bases between them. This chain's CDR3 is CASSSHRVQETQYF. DNA of the CDR3: TGTGCCAGCAGCTCGCACAGGGTCCAAGAGACCCAGTACTTC.

This clonotype was counted at least ten times. The chain uses TRBV5-6 and TRBJ2-7, with unresolved D. This CDR3 comprises 13 residues. The V gene lost 4 bases and the J gene lost 9 bases, with 17 bases spanning the gap. Germline CDR1 and CDR2: SGHDT and YYEEEE. For the CDR3, the DNA is TGTGCCAGCAGCACCGGTCCCGGATTCCCGCAGTACTTC. This codes for CASSTGPGFPQYF.

In this sample, this clonotype turned up many times. The chain uses TRBV12-3 or TRBV12-4 and TRBJ2-1, with D possibly matching TRBD2 (6 bases). V was clipped by 5 bases and J by 6 bases, with 14 bases between them. The CDR3 loop spans 14 amino acids. The CDR3 protein is CASSGPGLPNEQFF. CDR3 in DNA: TGTGCCAGCAGTGGGCCGGGACTGCCCAATGAGCAGTTCTTC.

This rearrangement joins TRBV20-1 to TRBJ2-1; D not resolved. The CDR3 is made up of 15 amino acids. The V end lost 0 bases, the J end lost 0 bases, and 9 bases lay between the germline ends. In germline, CDR1 is DFQATT, CDR2 SNEGSKA (reference sequence). CDR3 coding DNA: TGCAGTGCTAGAGATAAGGAGAGCTCCTACAATGAGCAGTTCTTC. It codes for CSARDKESSYNEQFF.

This clonotype was counted many times. The chain links TRBV20-1 to TRBJ2-7; D perhaps matches TRBD1 (6 bases). Per the germline V gene, CDR1 is DFQATT and CDR2 is SNEGSKA (reference sequence). Trimming removed 0 bases at V and 3 bases at J, with 12 bases between. This CDR3 is built from 14 residues. The CDR3 protein is CSARDRQGYYEQYF. CDR3 nucleotide sequence: TGCAGTGCTAGAGATCGGCAGGGGTACTACGAGCAGTACTTC.

The chain employs TRBV2 and TRBJ1-2; 12 nucleotides line up with TRBD1. V was pared by 10 bases and J by 0 bases, with 9 bases of the junction left unmatched. The germline V gene has CDR1 SNHLY and CDR2 FYNNEI. The CDR3 is 16 amino acids. The CDR3 loop reads CAKGTGGDEANYGYTF. Here the CDR3 DNA reads TGTGCCAAAGGGACAGGGGGCGATGAAGCTAACTATGGCTACACCTTC.

V gene TRBV4-2 combines with J gene TRBJ2-3, with D possibly being TRBD2 (6 bases). Per the germline V gene, CDR1 is LGHNA and CDR2 is YNFKEQ. This CDR3 is 15 amino acids long. V lost 1 base to trimming and J lost 4 bases, with 12 bases between them. CDR3 sequence: CASSQVAREADTQYF. The CDR3 nucleotides read TGTGCCAGCAGCCAAGTCGCCAGGGAGGCAGATACGCAGTATTTT.

As regards this clonotype: Relative to the germline gene, one junction end is altered; a read error may explain this. V usage is TRBV13 and J usage is TRBJ1-2; TRBD1 aligns across 9 bases. Germline loops: CDR1 PRHDT, CDR2 FYEKMQ (reference sequence). The CDR3 loop spans 16 amino acids. The CDR3 nucleotides are TGTGACAGCAGCCGAGACGACACAGGGGGCACCTATGGCTACACCTTC. This codes for CDSSRDDTGGTYGYTF.

The sample holds a few counts of this clonotype. The V and J genes are TRBV29-1 and TRBJ2-1; 9 bases agree with TRBD2. The trim removed 6 bases at V and 2 bases at J, leaving 5 bases unmatched. The germline V gene encodes CDR1 SQVTM and CDR2 ANQGSEA. The CDR3 sequence is 14 residues long. The CDR3 DNA is TGCAGCGTCGGGACTAGCAGACCCTACAATGAGCAGTTCTTC. Its translation: CSVGTSRPYNEQFF.

The CDR3 DNA follows: TGTGCCAGCAGCCCATTATGGGGGAGCTCCTACAATGAGCAGTTCTTC. As protein: CASSPLWGSSYNEQFF. This chain uses TRBV5-6 with TRBJ2-1, with D perhaps being TRBD1 or TRBD2 (5 bases each). Germline CDR1 is SGHDT and CDR2 is YYEEEE. CDR3 length: 16 residues. V was cut by 4 bases and J by 0 bases, with 14 bases left in between. Variable domain in full (rest from reference TRBV5-6 and TRBJ2-1): DAGVTQSPTHLIKTRGQQVTLRCSPKSGHDTVSWYQQALGQGPQFIFQYYEEEERQRGNFPDRFSGHQFPNYSSELNVNALLLGDSALYLCASSPLWGSSYNEQFFGPGTRLTVL.